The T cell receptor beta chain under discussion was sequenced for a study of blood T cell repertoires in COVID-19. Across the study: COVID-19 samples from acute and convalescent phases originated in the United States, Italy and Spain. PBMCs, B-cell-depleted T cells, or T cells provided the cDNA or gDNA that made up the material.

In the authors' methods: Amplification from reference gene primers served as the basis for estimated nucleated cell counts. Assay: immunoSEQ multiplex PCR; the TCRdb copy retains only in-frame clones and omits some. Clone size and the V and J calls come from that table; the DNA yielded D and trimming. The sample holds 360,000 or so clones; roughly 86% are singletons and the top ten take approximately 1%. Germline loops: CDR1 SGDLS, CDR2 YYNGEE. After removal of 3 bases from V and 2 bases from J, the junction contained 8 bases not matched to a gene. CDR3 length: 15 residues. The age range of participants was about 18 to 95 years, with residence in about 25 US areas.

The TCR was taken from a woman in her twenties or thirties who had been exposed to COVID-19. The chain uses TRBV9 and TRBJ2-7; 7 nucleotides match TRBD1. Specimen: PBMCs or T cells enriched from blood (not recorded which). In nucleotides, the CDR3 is TGTGCCAGCAGCGCCGGGACAGCCGCCCCCTACGAGCAGTACTTC. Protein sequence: CASSAGTAAPYEQYF.